This TCR beta chain originates from a study of cytomegalovirus exposure and HLA in healthy donors. Study in general: In an early release, HLA-typed donors contributed tens of millions of unique TCR sequences.

Trimming shortened V by 0 bases and J by 2 bases, and 8 bases separated the two germline ends. CDR1 and CDR2 from the germline V gene are SQVTM and ANQGSEA. The CDR3 sequence is 14 residues long. The PCR was carried out with 60 Vbeta primers and 13 Jbeta primers. Measured with immunoSEQ multiplex PCR; TCRdb has only the in-frame clones, and not every one. The sample includes about 63,000 clones, around 89% seen only once; the top ten take over 10%. This clone was observed once. Its target is not known. Study findings and constraints: Immune exposure was documented only through CMV serostatus.

The V call is TRBV29-1, the J call TRBJ1-3; a possible D gene is TRBD1 (6 bases). Source material: PBMCs. The receptor's source is a woman aged 25 to 45 in good health and CMV-seropositive. This CDR3 is CSVEDRGAGNTIYF. CDR3 nucleotides: TGCAGCGTTGAAGACAGGGGAGCTGGAAACACCATATATTTT.